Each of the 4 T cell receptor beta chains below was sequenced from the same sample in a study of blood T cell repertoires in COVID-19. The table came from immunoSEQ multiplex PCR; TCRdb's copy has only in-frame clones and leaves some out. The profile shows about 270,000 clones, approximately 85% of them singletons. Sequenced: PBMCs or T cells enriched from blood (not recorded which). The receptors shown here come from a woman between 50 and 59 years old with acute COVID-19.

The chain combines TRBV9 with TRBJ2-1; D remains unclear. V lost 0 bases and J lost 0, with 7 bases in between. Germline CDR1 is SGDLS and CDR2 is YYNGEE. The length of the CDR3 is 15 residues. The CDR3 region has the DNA TGTGCCAGCAGCGTAGATATCAGCTCCTACAATGAGCAGTTCTTC. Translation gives CASSVDISSYNEQFF.

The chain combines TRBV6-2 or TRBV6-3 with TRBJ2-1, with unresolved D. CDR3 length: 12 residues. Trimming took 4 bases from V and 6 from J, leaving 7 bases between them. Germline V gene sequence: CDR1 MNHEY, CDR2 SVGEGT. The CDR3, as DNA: TGTGCCAGCAGTTCCCTAACCAATGAGCAGTTCTTC. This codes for CASSSLTNEQFF.

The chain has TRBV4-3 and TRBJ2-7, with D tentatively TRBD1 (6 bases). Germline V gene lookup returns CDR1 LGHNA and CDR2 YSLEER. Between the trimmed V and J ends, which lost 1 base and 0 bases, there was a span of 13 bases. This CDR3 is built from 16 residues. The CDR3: CASSQGTAFNSYEQYF. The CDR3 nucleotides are TGCGCCAGCAGCCAAGGGACAGCCTTTAACTCCTACGAGCAGTACTTC.

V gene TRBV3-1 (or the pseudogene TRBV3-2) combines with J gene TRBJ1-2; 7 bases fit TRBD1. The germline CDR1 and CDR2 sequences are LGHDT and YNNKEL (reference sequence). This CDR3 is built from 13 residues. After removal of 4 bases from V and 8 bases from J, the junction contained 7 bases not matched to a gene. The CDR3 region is CASSPGTDGGYTF. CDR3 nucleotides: TGTGCCAGCAGCCCCGGGACAGACGGAGGCTACACCTTC.